One TCR beta chain is described in this entry. The data were obtained in a study of blood T cell repertoires in COVID-19. About the research overall: Samples representing acute and convalescent COVID-19 were sourced from the United States, Italy and Spain. The analysed material was cDNA or gDNA that came from T cells, B-cell-depleted T cells, or PBMCs.

In the authors' methods: Scientists estimated how many nucleated cells there were by amplifying reference gene primers. Profiled with immunoSEQ multiplex PCR; TCRdb holds only in-frame clones, not every one. The D gene and trimming were derived from the DNA, and the V and J assignments and clone size from that table. The sample yields around 260,000 clones, over 75% seen once. The Seattle site enrolled patients during active infection and followed them longitudinally. V was clipped by 5 bases and J by 5 bases, with 15 bases between them. The germline CDR1 and CDR2 sequences are SQVTM and ANQGSEA. This CDR3 has 13 amino acids.

This receptor was taken from a human donor with COVID-19, enrolled during active disease. The donor label of this sample is uncertain. This rearrangement joins TRBV29-1 to TRBJ1-1, with no clear D. The sample consisted of peripheral blood. The CDR3 sequence: CSVSGPNPTEAFF. CDR3 nucleotide sequence: TGCAGCGTTAGTGGCCCAAACCCTACTGAAGCTTTCTTT.